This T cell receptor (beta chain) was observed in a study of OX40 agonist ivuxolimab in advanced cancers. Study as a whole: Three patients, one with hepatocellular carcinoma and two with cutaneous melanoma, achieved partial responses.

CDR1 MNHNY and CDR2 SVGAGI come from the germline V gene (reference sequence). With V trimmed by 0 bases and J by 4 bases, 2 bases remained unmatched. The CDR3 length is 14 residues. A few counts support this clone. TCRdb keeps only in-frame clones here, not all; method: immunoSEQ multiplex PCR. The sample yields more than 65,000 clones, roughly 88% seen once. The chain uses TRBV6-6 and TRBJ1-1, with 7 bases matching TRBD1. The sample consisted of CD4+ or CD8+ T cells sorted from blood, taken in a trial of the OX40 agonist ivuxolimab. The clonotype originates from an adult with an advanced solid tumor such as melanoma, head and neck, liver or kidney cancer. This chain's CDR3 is CASSYSAGGTEAFF. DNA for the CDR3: TGTGCCAGCAGTTACTCGGCAGGGGGCACTGAAGCTTTCTTT.